The sequence of this TCR beta chain was determined in a study of control samples from healthy donors and cancer patients. The repertoire was sequenced with immunoSEQ multiplex PCR; TCRdb's copy has only in-frame clones and lacks some. The sample lists some 210,000 clones, roughly nine tenths occurring once. Material for sequencing was blood. This receptor was taken from a man aged 25 to 40 in good health.

The CDR3 DNA reads as TGTGCCAGCTCACGGGGCGAGACCCAGTACTTC. Translation gives CASSRGETQYF. This chain uses TRBV18 with TRBJ2-5; possibly TRBD1 for D (5 bases). The V and J ends lost 4 bases and 5 bases respectively, with 5 bases between them. The CDR3 is made up of 11 amino acids. CDR1 and CDR2 (germline): KGHSH, LQKENI.